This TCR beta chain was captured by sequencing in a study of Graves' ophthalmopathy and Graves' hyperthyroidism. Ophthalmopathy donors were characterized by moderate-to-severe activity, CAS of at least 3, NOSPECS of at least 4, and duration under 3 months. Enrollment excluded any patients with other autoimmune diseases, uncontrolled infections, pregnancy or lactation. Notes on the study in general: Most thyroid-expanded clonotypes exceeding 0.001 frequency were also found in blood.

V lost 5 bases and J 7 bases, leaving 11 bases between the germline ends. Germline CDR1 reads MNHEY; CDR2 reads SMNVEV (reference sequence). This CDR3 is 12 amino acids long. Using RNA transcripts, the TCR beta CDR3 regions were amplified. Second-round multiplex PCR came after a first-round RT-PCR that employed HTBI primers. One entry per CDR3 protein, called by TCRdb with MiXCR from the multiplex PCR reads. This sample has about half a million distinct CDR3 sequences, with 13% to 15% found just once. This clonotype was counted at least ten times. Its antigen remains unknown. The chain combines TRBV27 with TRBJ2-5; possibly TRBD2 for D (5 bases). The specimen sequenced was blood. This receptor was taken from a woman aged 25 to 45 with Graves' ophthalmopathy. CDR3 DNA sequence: TGTGCCAGCAGTCCGCTCGAGGGGACCCAGTACTTC. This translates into CASSPLEGTQYF.